This T cell receptor beta chain came from a study of T cell responses to AZD1222 COVID-19 vaccine. The CDR3 covers 14 residues. Germline V gives CDR1 LNHDA, CDR2 SQIVND (reference sequence). The junction had 5 bases not matched to a gene; V was cut back by 5 bases and J by 6 bases. Libraries were prepared by immunoSEQ multiplex PCR; TCRdb keeps only in-frame clonotypes and omits some of them. The sample contains 95,000 to 150,000 clones, about 90% of which appear only once. V and J are TRBV19 and TRBJ1-5, with 9 bases that match TRBD1. This TCR was recovered from an adult in good health. Sequenced here: peripheral blood, sampled on day 0 of AZD1222 vaccination. Written as DNA, the CDR3 is TGTGCCAGTAGTGGGACAGGGTTCAGTCAGCCCCAGCATTTT. This translates into CASSGTGFSQPQHF.